The next 26 T cell receptor beta chains were all read from a single sample in a study of T cells in Graves' hyperthyroidism and ophthalmopathy. RNA transcripts provided the source from which TCR beta CDR3 regions were amplified. HTBI primers were employed in a first-round RT-PCR of the TCR CDR3. TCRdb used MiXCR to reprocess the multiplex PCR reads, holding one entry per CDR3 protein. This table holds fewer than 450,000 distinct CDR3 sequences, around 15% found once. The sequenced sample consisted of blood. The receptors were sampled from a man aged 45 to 65 with Graves' ophthalmopathy.

The chain uses TRBV29-1 and TRBJ1-4; TRBD1 is a possible D gene (5 bases). Germline CDR1 is SQVTM and CDR2 is ANQGSEA. This CDR3 comprises 12 residues. Trimming took off 7 bases at V and 7 bases at J, with 13 bases between the two ends. CDR3: CSGGLRGEKLFF. The CDR3 DNA reads as TGCAGCGGTGGTCTAAGGGGTGAAAAACTGTTTTTT.

This clonotype was observed at least ten times. The chain joins TRBV11-2 to TRBJ2-7, with TRBD1 matching over 8 bases. From germline, CDR1 is SGHAT and CDR2 FQNNGV. The CDR3 consists of 16 residues. J was trimmed by 5 bases and V by 0 bases; bases with no gene match: 9. The CDR3 sequence: CASSLESTGGVDEQYF. CDR3 DNA: TGTGCCAGCAGCTTAGAATCCACAGGGGGTGTTGACGAGCAGTACTTC.

The chain uses TRBV19 and TRBJ2-5; unclear D gene. The CDR3 spans 15 residues. The germline V and J ends were trimmed by 4 bases and 0 bases, with 12 bases remaining between them. CDR1 LNHDA and CDR2 SQIVND come from the germline V gene (reference sequence). The CDR3 reads CASSTRQVHQETQYF. The CDR3 region has the DNA TGTGCCAGTAGTACACGGCAGGTCCACCAAGAGACCCAGTACTTC.

This clonotype was detected ten times or more. CDR3 in DNA: TGTGCCAGCAGCCAAGATTCGACACGGGGCCGGTATGGCTACACCTTC. It encodes CASSQDSTRGRYGYTF. V and J are TRBV14 and TRBJ1-2; maybe TRBD1 (5 bases). V was trimmed by 0 bases and J by 5 bases, leaving 16 bases between them. The CDR3 extends over 16 amino acids. Germline values: CDR1 SGHDN, CDR2 FVKESK. Complete variable domain (other parts from reference TRBV14 and TRBJ1-2): EAGVTQFPSHSVIEKGQTVTLRCDPISGHDNLYWYRRVMGKEIKFLLHFVKESKQDESGMPNNRFLAERTGGTYSTLKVQPAELEDSGVYFCASSQDSTRGRYGYTFGSGTRLTVV.

This clonotype was seen many times. This chain joins TRBV2 and TRBJ2-3; perhaps D is TRBD1 or TRBD2 (5 bases each). Per germline, CDR1 SNHLY and CDR2 FYNNEI. This CDR3 spans 17 amino acids. Deletions cut 4 bases from V and 0 bases from J, with 17 bases between. This CDR3 is CASSGKGRTSSTDTQYF. Here the CDR3 DNA reads TGTGCCAGCAGTGGGAAGGGACGGACTTCTAGCACAGATACGCAGTATTTT. Supplemented by reference TRBV2 and TRBJ2-3, the full variable domain reads EPEVTQTPSHQVTQMGQEVILRCVPISNHLYFYWYRQILGQKVEFLVSFYNNEISEKSEIFDDQFSVERPDGSNFTLKIRSTKLEDSAMYFCASSGKGRTSSTDTQYFGPGTRLTVL.

This clonotype turned up a few times. The J gene is TRBJ1-5, the V gene TRBV12-3 or TRBV12-4; a weak D match, TRBD1 (5 bases). The CDR3 is 16 amino acids. Trimming left V 1 base short and J 1 base short, with 11 bases between. CDR3 bases: TGTGCCAGCAGTTTAGAGCCCAGGGAGAGCAATCAGCCCCAGCATTTT. This encodes CASSLEPRESNQPQHF.

This clonotype was seen at least ten times. V gene TRBV20-1 combines with J gene TRBJ2-1; 14 positions match TRBD2. The CDR3 totals 17 residues. Germline trimming cut 4 bases from V and 1 base from J; bases unmatched to any gene: 6. Per the germline V gene, CDR1 is DFQATT and CDR2 is SNEGSKA (reference sequence). DNA of the CDR3: TGCAGTGCTATTCGACTAGCGGGAGGGGGGTCCTACAATGAGCAGTTCTTC. It specifies CSAIRLAGGGSYNEQFF.

About this clonotype itself: One end of the junction is discordant with germline, which a read error may explain. V gene TRBV5-1 combines with J gene TRBJ2-3, with 14 positions matching TRBD2. The CDR3 extends over 16 amino acids. The V gene's germline CDR1 is SGHRS and CDR2 YFSETQ. The CDR3 nucleotides are TGTGCCAGCAGCCAGGGACTAGCGGGAGACACAGATACGCAGTATTTT. Its translation is CASSQGLAGDTDTQYF.

This clonotype has a count of ten or more. The gene calls are TRBV3-1 and TRBJ2-2; 10 nucleotides align to TRBD2. The CDR3 is 15 amino acids. J gave up 7 bases and V 4 bases, and 6 bases lay outside the gene matches. CDR1 and CDR2 (germline): LGHDT, YNNKEL (reference sequence). This CDR3 reads CASSRGTSVIGELFF. The CDR3 DNA is TGTGCCAGCAGCCGCGGGACTAGCGTTATCGGGGAGCTGTTTTTT.

The CDR3 nucleotides read TGCAGTGCTAGAGATCCCGGGACCTATGAAGCTTTCTTT. This sequence encodes CSARDPGTYEAFF. The rearrangement uses TRBV20-1 and TRBJ1-1; D is possibly TRBD1 (5 bases). Trimming stripped 0 bases from V and 7 bases from J, with 12 bases between. The germline gives CDR1 DFQATT, CDR2 SNEGSKA (reference sequence). The CDR3 has 13 residues.

V usage is TRBV18 and J usage is TRBJ2-7; TRBD2 agrees at 12 bases. In germline, CDR1 is KGHSH, CDR2 LQKENI. There are 16 residues in the CDR3. V shed 1 base, J shed 5 bases, and the junction held 6 bases outside the gene matches. CDR3 in DNA: TGTGCCAGCTCACCACTCGGACTAGCGGGATACCACGAGCAGTACTTC. Its protein product is CASSPLGLAGYHEQYF.

This clonotype showed up just a few times. Here the CDR3 reads CASSTRDSYPYNEQFF. In DNA, the CDR3 is TGTGCCAGTAGTACCCGGGACTCCTATCCCTACAATGAGCAGTTCTTC. This rearrangement joins TRBV19 to TRBJ2-1; D is perhaps TRBD2 (6 bases). The germline V gene has CDR1 LNHDA and CDR2 SQIVND (reference sequence). V lost 4 bases, J lost 2 bases, and 15 bases lay in between. The CDR3 covers 16 residues.

V is TRBV24-1 and J is TRBJ2-5; 8 bases match TRBD2. Looked up from germline, CDR1 is KGHDR and CDR2 is SFDVKD. Trimming removed 0 bases from V and 4 bases from J; junction bases left unmatched: 6. The CDR3 contains 16 residues. The CDR3 sequence: CATSDLGGGKGETQYF. As DNA, the CDR3 is TGTGCCACCAGTGATTTGGGCGGGGGGAAGGGAGAGACCCAGTACTTC.

The J gene is TRBJ1-5, the V gene TRBV19; D is unclear. Per the germline V gene, CDR1 is LNHDA and CDR2 is SQIVND (reference sequence). This CDR3 is built from 17 residues. Trimming took off 3 bases at V and 6 bases at J, with 21 bases between the two ends. The CDR3 DNA reads TGTGCCAGTAGTATTCCACCGGTTCGGGTTCTTAGTCAGCCCCAGCATTTT. This translates into CASSIPPVRVLSQPQHF.

This clonotype has ten or more counts. The chain combines TRBV7-9 with TRBJ2-5; the match to TRBD1 covers 10 bases. CDR1 and CDR2 from the germline V gene are SEHNR and FQNEAQ (reference sequence). V dropped 4 bases and J dropped 6; count of bases not matched to a gene: 14. The CDR3 is made up of 17 amino acids. This chain's CDR3 is CASSSGPGTGVMKTQYF. The CDR3 nucleotides read TGTGCCAGCAGCTCCGGTCCCGGGACAGGGGTAATGAAGACCCAGTACTTC. The full variable domain, with the rest looked up from reference TRBV7-9 and TRBJ2-5, is DTGVSQNPRHKITKRGQNVTFRCDPISEHNRLYWYRQTLGQGPEFLTYFQNEAQLEKSRLLSDRFSAERPKGSFSTLEIQRTEQGDSAMYLCASSSGPGTGVMKTQYFGPGTRLLVL.

The chain joins TRBV6-1 to TRBJ1-5; D not resolved. Per germline, CDR1 MNHNS and CDR2 SASEGT. V was shortened by 6 bases and J by 0 bases, with 12 bases between the two germline ends. CDR3 length: 15 amino acids. The CDR3 nucleotides read TGTGCCAGCAGAACAACGGCAGTTAGCAATCAGCCCCAGCATTTT. This encodes CASRTTAVSNQPQHF.

The chain employs TRBV20-1 and TRBJ2-1; D is perhaps TRBD2 (5 bases). Germline V gives CDR1 DFQATT, CDR2 SNEGSKA (reference sequence). The CDR3 sequence is 11 residues long. V was shortened by 7 bases and J by 5 bases, with 9 bases between the two germline ends. As DNA, the CDR3 is TGCAGTGGGGGAGAAAACAATGAGCAGTTCTTC. It translates to CSGGENNEQFF.

This clonotype came up many times. V and J are TRBV10-3 and TRBJ1-6; no definite D call. Trimming cost V 0 bases and J 0 bases, with 9 bases left between them. This CDR3 contains 17 residues. The germline CDR1 and CDR2 sequences are ENHRY and SYGVKD. The CDR3 nucleotides read TGTGCCATCAGTGAGTCGGAGGGTGGCTCCTATAATTCACCCCTCCACTTT. This codes for CAISESEGGSYNSPLHF.

This clonotype was found many times. CDR3 amino acids: CSARVWVAGGSREQFF. For the CDR3, the DNA is TGCAGTGCTAGGGTGTGGGTGGCGGGAGGGTCACGTGAGCAGTTCTTC. V and J are TRBV20-1 and TRBJ2-1; 9 nucleotides line up with TRBD2. V lost 3 bases and J lost 9; bases outside the gene matches: 15. Germline loops: CDR1 DFQATT, CDR2 SNEGSKA (reference sequence). The CDR3 extends over 16 amino acids.

This clonotype was picked up many times. The chain uses TRBV3-1 and TRBJ2-7; TRBD2 is a possible D gene (5 bases). CDR3 size: 13 residues. Germline V CDR1 and CDR2: LGHDT, YNNKEL (reference sequence). V was cut by 1 base and J by 3 bases, with 7 bases left in between. The CDR3 nucleotides are TGTGCCAGCAGCCAAGTTACTAGCTACGAGCAGTACTTC. Its protein is CASSQVTSYEQYF.

This chain links TRBV19 with TRBJ2-2; 14 bases are a match to TRBD2. This CDR3 contains 18 residues. Germline V lookup: CDR1 LNHDA, CDR2 SQIVND (reference sequence). V trimming: 6 bases; J trimming: 4 bases; junction bases outside the gene matches: 10. CDR3 DNA sequence: TGTGCCAGTAGACCGGGACTAGCGGGAGTAAAAGGCACCGGGGAGCTGTTTTTT. Translating gives CASRPGLAGVKGTGELFF. The full variable domain, its missing parts supplied by reference TRBV19 and TRBJ2-2, is DGGITQSPKYLFRKEGQNVTLSCEQNLNHDAMYWYRQDPGQGLRLIYYSQIVNDFQKGDIAEGYSVSREKKESFPLTVTSAQKNPTAFYLCASRPGLAGVKGTGELFFGEGSRLTVL.

The chain is built from TRBV25-1 and TRBJ2-1; 8 nucleotides agree with TRBD1. The V gene end was trimmed by 3 bases and the J gene end by 4 bases; junction bases not matched to a gene: 17. CDR3 length: 19 residues. The V gene's germline CDR1 is MGHDK and CDR2 SYGVNS. In DNA form, the CDR3 reads TGTGCCAGCAGTGACAGGGGGCCAGAACGGTCCAGACGATACAATGAGCAGTTCTTC. Its protein product is CASSDRGPERSRRYNEQFF.

This clonotype has ten or more counts. J is TRBJ2-7 and V is TRBV2; 7 bases are a match to TRBD1. The CDR3 totals 14 residues. The V gene end was trimmed by 5 bases and the J gene end by 5 bases; junction bases not matched to a gene: 9. CDR1 and CDR2 (germline): SNHLY, FYNNEI. CDR3 DNA: TGTGCCAGCAGTAAAAGACAGGGTTACGACGAGCAGTACTTC. Protein product: CASSKRQGYDEQYF.

The sample holds many counts of this clonotype. The chain carries TRBV20-1 and TRBJ2-7; TRBD2 aligns across 7 bases. The CDR3 spans 13 residues. The germline gives CDR1 DFQATT, CDR2 SNEGSKA (reference sequence). Unmatched junction bases numbered 5, after V lost 4 bases and J lost 2 bases. The CDR3 DNA reads as TGCAGTGCTACCCCGGGGGGTACCTACGAGCAGTACTTC. This encodes CSATPGGTYEQYF.

This clonotype was seen ten or more times. This chain connects TRBV7-2 to TRBJ2-7, with D possibly matching TRBD2 (6 bases). The CDR3 has 14 amino acids. The germline V gene has CDR1 SGHTA and CDR2 FQGNSA. Trimming pared 4 bases from V and 2 bases from J, leaving 12 bases between. CDR3 protein: CASSSGTPAYEQYF. CDR3 DNA: TGTGCCAGCAGCTCCGGGACTCCCGCCTACGAGCAGTACTTC.

Ten or more counts support this clonotype. This chain joins TRBV20-1 and TRBJ2-1; 10 positions match TRBD2. This CDR3 is 14 amino acids long. V lost 2 bases and J lost 3; bases outside the gene matches: 1. Germline V gene lookup returns CDR1 DFQATT and CDR2 SNEGSKA (reference sequence). Here the CDR3 DNA reads TGCAGTGCTAGATGGACTAGCGGCTACAATGAGCAGTTCTTC. This gives the protein CSARWTSGYNEQFF.